The 21 T cell receptor beta chains below come from one sample, sequenced in a study of T cell responses to AZD1222 COVID-19 vaccine. Profiling relied on immunoSEQ multiplex PCR, and the TCRdb table lists in-frame clones only, not all of them. The table includes approximately 140,000 clones, about 92% detected once. The sequencing here drew on peripheral blood, taken on day 0 of AZD1222 vaccination. Every receptor here comes from an adult in good health.

The rearrangement uses TRBV29-1 and TRBJ2-5; D unclear. The germline CDR1 and CDR2 sequences are SQVTM and ANQGSEA. Trimming removed 6 bases from V and 0 bases from J, with 5 bases in between. The CDR3 runs to 11 residues. CDR3 coding DNA: TGCAGCGTGCGGTACCAAGAGACCCAGTACTTC. It encodes CSVRYQETQYF.

This rearrangement joins TRBV12-5 to TRBJ2-1; D is possibly TRBD2 (5 bases). CDR3 length: 18 residues. Deletions cut 0 bases from V and 0 bases from J, with 15 bases between. The germline CDR1 and CDR2 sequences are LGHNT and FRNRAP. CDR3 residues: CASGLVRSGRSSYNEQFF. The CDR3 bases are TGTGCTAGTGGTTTGGTACGAAGCGGCCGGAGCTCCTACAATGAGCAGTTCTTC.

The genes are TRBV19 and TRBJ2-1; 9 nucleotides align to TRBD2. The V gene end was trimmed by 11 bases and the J gene end by 3 bases; junction bases not matched to a gene: 2. The CDR3 has 12 amino acids. CDR1 and CDR2 (germline): LNHDA, SQIVND (reference sequence). The CDR3 DNA is TGTGCCGTGACTAGCGGCTACAATGAGCAGTTCTTC. As protein: CAVTSGYNEQFF.

The rearrangement links TRBV11-3 to TRBJ1-2; D ambiguous. This CDR3 has 12 amino acids. Trimming removed 4 bases at V and 3 bases at J, with 6 bases between. Germline V gives CDR1 SGHNT, CDR2 YENEEA. CDR3 sequence reads: CASSSRYYGYTF. CDR3 coding DNA: TGTGCCAGCAGCTCTAGGTACTATGGCTACACCTTC.

J is TRBJ1-1 and V is TRBV9; no reliable D call. The CDR3 has 16 amino acids. Germline-derived CDR1 and CDR2 are SGDLS and YYNGEE. The V end lost 3 bases, the J end lost 1 base, and 16 bases lay between the germline ends. CDR3 region: CASSARGSLGNTEAFF. The DNA for the CDR3 is TGTGCCAGCAGCGCCCGGGGATCCTTAGGGAACACTGAAGCTTTCTTT.

The gene calls are TRBV3-1 (or the pseudogene TRBV3-2) and TRBJ1-2, with D possibly being TRBD1 (5 bases). The V and J ends lost 5 bases and 5 bases respectively, with 12 bases between them. The length of the CDR3 is 13 residues. Germline V gene data show CDR1 as LGHDT and CDR2 as YNNKEL (reference sequence). The CDR3 reads CASSLDSFYGYTF. Written as DNA, the CDR3 is TGTGCCAGCAGCTTAGACAGCTTTTATGGCTACACCTTC.

A few counts support this clone. J is TRBJ2-5 and V is TRBV28; D is possibly TRBD1 (5 bases). The CDR3 loop spans 12 amino acids. Trimming removed 10 bases from V and 7 bases from J, with 16 bases in between. The germline V gene encodes CDR1 MDHEN and CDR2 SYDVKM. The CDR3 bases are TGTGCCATAGGTCAGGACATAGGGACCCAGTACTTC. Residues: CAIGQDIGTQYF.

The V and J genes are TRBV4-3 and TRBJ1-1; D uncertain. Per germline, CDR1 LGHNA and CDR2 YSLEER. CDR3 length: 15 residues. V lost 0 bases, J lost 3 bases, and 11 bases lay in between. The CDR3 region is CASSQDRSVDTEAFF. The CDR3 coding sequence is TGCGCCAGCAGCCAAGATAGATCGGTGGACACTGAAGCTTTCTTT.

CDR3 nucleotide sequence: TGTGCCAGCAGCTTAATGTCTGTGACCGACTACGAGCAGTACTTC. Protein product: CASSLMSVTDYEQYF. The J gene is TRBJ2-7, the V gene TRBV7-3; no firm D call. The CDR3 spans 15 residues. V was clipped by 1 base and J by 3 bases, with 13 bases between them. From germline, CDR1 is SGHTA and CDR2 FQGTGA.

This chain connects TRBV19 to TRBJ2-5, with D tentatively TRBD1 (5 bases). This CDR3 contains 14 residues. CDR1 and CDR2 (germline): LNHDA, SQIVND (reference sequence). V was clipped by 3 bases and J by 5 bases, with 13 bases between them. CDR3 DNA: TGTGCCAGTAGTATTCAGGGCCTCGGGGAGACCCAGTACTTC. It codes for CASSIQGLGETQYF.

The chain is built from TRBV18 and TRBJ1-5; a weak D match, TRBD1 (5 bases). Germline loops: CDR1 KGHSH, CDR2 LQKENI. Deletions cut 1 base from V and 5 bases from J, with 12 bases between. This CDR3 is built from 15 residues. The chain's CDR3 is CASSPRQLIDQPQHF. The CDR3 nucleotides are TGTGCCAGCTCACCACGACAGCTAATCGATCAGCCCCAGCATTTT. The full variable domain, with the rest looked up from reference TRBV18 and TRBJ1-5, is NAGVMQNPRHLVRRRGQEARLRCSPMKGHSHVYWYRQLPEEGLKFMVYLQKENIIDESGMPKERFSAEFPKEGPSILRIQQVVRGDSAAYFCASSPRQLIDQPQHFGDGTRLSIL.

CDR3 sequence: CASKGRPNTEAFF. The CDR3 nucleotides read TGTGCCAGCAAGGGCCGGCCTAACACTGAAGCTTTCTTT. The V and J genes are TRBV25-1 and TRBJ1-1, with D unclear. Germline lookup yields CDR1 MGHDK and CDR2 SYGVNS. CDR3 size: 13 residues. V was trimmed by 7 bases and J by 2 bases, leaving 11 bases between them.

The chain couples TRBV20-1 to TRBJ1-1; D remains unclear. CDR3 length: 11 residues. Germline V gene data show CDR1 as DFQATT and CDR2 as SNEGSKA (reference sequence). Trimming took 1 base from V and 10 from J, leaving 10 bases between them. CDR3 DNA sequence: TGCAGTGCTAGAGTTACAGAGGGAGCTTTCTTT. Its protein product is CSARVTEGAFF.

The rearrangement joins TRBV7-2 to TRBJ2-1; 14 nucleotides agree with TRBD2. The germline V gene has CDR1 SGHTA and CDR2 FQGNSA. J gave up 12 bases and V 4 bases, and 11 bases lay outside the gene matches. This CDR3 has 16 amino acids. In DNA form, the CDR3 reads TGTGCCAGCAGCTCGGGAGGACTAGCGGGAGGATTAGCGCAGTTCTTC. This encodes CASSSGGLAGGLAQFF.

CDR3 coding DNA: TGTGCCAGTAGTAAGGATGCCGACCTCTATGGCTACACCTTC. Encoded protein: CASSKDADLYGYTF. The chain carries TRBV19 and TRBJ1-2, with D uncertain. The V end lost 4 bases, the J end lost 4 bases, and 13 bases lay between the germline ends. Germline assignment: CDR1 LNHDA and CDR2 SQIVND (reference sequence). This CDR3 spans 14 amino acids.

The chain joins TRBV7-8 to TRBJ2-7, with no clear D. Germline loops: CDR1 SGHVS, CDR2 FQNEAQ. Trimming removed 5 bases at V and 6 bases at J, with 8 bases between. The CDR3 spans 11 residues. The CDR3 protein is CASSPVSEQYF. CDR3 in DNA: TGTGCCAGCAGCCCCGTTTCCGAGCAGTACTTC.

The rearrangement links TRBV28 to TRBJ2-3; D perhaps matches TRBD2 (5 bases). The CDR3 contains 15 residues. Germline-derived CDR1 and CDR2 are MDHEN and SYDVKM. Trimming left V 0 bases short and J 0 bases short, with 7 bases between. This CDR3 reads CASSLWGDSTDTQYF. For the CDR3, the DNA is TGTGCCAGCAGTTTATGGGGAGACAGCACAGATACGCAGTATTTT. Variable domain in full (rest from reference TRBV28 and TRBJ2-3): DVKVTQSSRYLVKRTGEKVFLECVQDMDHENMFWYRQDPGLGLRLIYFSYDVKMKEKGDIPEGYSVSREKKERFSLILESASTNQTSMYLCASSLWGDSTDTQYFGPGTRLTVL.

The table lists this clone with a count of one. The chain is built from TRBV25-1 and TRBJ2-1; 9 bases line up with TRBD1. The CDR3 has 15 amino acids. Per the germline V gene, CDR1 is MGHDK and CDR2 is SYGVNS. V gave up 8 bases and J gave up 1 base; unmatched junction bases: 6. CDR3 sequence reads: CASSVGQGSYNEQFF. As DNA, the CDR3 is TGTGCCAGCTCTGTCGGACAGGGGTCCTACAATGAGCAGTTCTTC.

The chain couples TRBV3-1 (or the pseudogene TRBV3-2) to TRBJ1-5, with TRBD1 matching 8 bases. This CDR3 has 15 amino acids. The V gene's germline CDR1 is LGHDT and CDR2 YNNKEL (reference sequence). V lost 4 bases to trimming and J lost 2 bases; unmatched junction nucleotides: 4. The CDR3 reads CASSPSTGGNQPQHF. DNA for the CDR3: TGTGCCAGCAGCCCATCGACAGGGGGCAATCAGCCCCAGCATTTT.

The chain couples TRBV12-3 or TRBV12-4 to TRBJ2-5; 7 nucleotides line up with TRBD2. CDR3 length: 13 amino acids. V shed 5 bases and J 9 bases; nucleotides not matched to a gene: 9. The CDR3 DNA follows: TGTGCCAGCAGTCCTCCAGGGAGGGAGGCCCAGTACTTC. Its translation is CASSPPGREAQYF.

This chain uses TRBV5-1 with TRBJ2-7; D unresolved. The CDR3 is 14 residues long. V gave up 0 bases and J gave up 4 bases, with 11 bases separating them. In germline, CDR1 is SGHRS, CDR2 YFSETQ. The CDR3 spells CASSLDGGRYEQYF. As DNA, the CDR3 is TGCGCCAGCAGCTTGGATGGTGGCCGGTACGAGCAGTACTTC.